Detailed here is one TCR beta chain. The CDR3 extends over 14 amino acids. The V end lost 10 bases, the J end lost 4 bases, and 18 bases lay between the germline ends. Per the germline V gene, CDR1 is MRHNA and CDR2 is SNTAGT. The data were obtained in a study of T cell changes during pregnancy in multiple sclerosis. Measured with immunoSEQ multiplex PCR; TCRdb has only the in-frame clones, and not every one. The table has some 57,000 clones, 75% to 95% seen once. This sequence joins TRBV6-4 and TRBJ2-3, with a tentative D call TRBD1 (5 bases). The sequencing here drew on CD4+ T cells from peripheral blood mononuclear cells, taken after pregnancy. The source is a female donor in good health, enrolled as a control in a pregnancy study. The chain's CDR3 is CANRTTPKADTQYF. In DNA, the CDR3 is TGTGCCAACAGGACAACTCCTAAGGCAGATACGCAGTATTTT.